These 25 T cell receptor beta chains were all obtained from the same sample, sequenced in a study of T cells in tuberculosis. Thawed, overnight-rested PBMC were stained with GMM-loaded CD1B tetramer, viability dye and anti-CD3, then sorted. CD1B tetramers were loaded with Rhodococcus equi-derived C32 glucose monomycolate. Repertoires were generated with immunoSEQ multiplex PCR, while TCRdb's copy carries only in-frame clones and drops some. Among 88,000 or so clones listed, roughly 91% were seen once. Sequencing used CD1b-GMM tetramer-negative cells sorted from PBMCs. The receptors stem from an adult woman with latent tuberculosis.

This chain's CDR3 is CASSYSGTTGINEQFF. As DNA, the CDR3 is TGTGCCAGCAGTTACTCGGGGACTACAGGAATCAATGAGCAGTTCTTC. This rearrangement joins TRBV6-6 to TRBJ2-1; 7 bases map to TRBD2. The CDR3 is made up of 16 amino acids. V lost 0 bases to trimming and J lost 6 bases; unmatched junction nucleotides: 8. CDR1 is MNHNY and CDR2 is SVGAGI in the germline V gene (reference sequence).

The V and J genes are TRBV11-2 and TRBJ2-5; possibly TRBD1 for D (5 bases). V dropped 1 base and J dropped 5 bases, with 11 bases sitting between them. The CDR3 length is 14 residues. From germline, CDR1 is SGHAT and CDR2 FQNNGV. CDR3 in DNA: TGTGCCAGCAGCTTAGCAGGGTTTGTGGAGACCCAGTACTTC. Translating gives CASSLAGFVETQYF.

This rearrangement joins TRBV10-2 to TRBJ2-2; D is perhaps TRBD2 (5 bases). The CDR3 runs to 16 residues. The V gene lost 2 bases and the J gene lost 0 bases, with 10 bases spanning the gap. In germline, CDR1 is WSHSY, CDR2 SAAADI. The CDR3 protein is CASSEGLIPNTGELFF. CDR3 nucleotides: TGCGCCAGCAGTGAGGGACTGATCCCGAACACCGGGGAGCTGTTTTTT.

The V call is TRBV6-5, the J call TRBJ2-3; 7 bases match TRBD2. The length of the CDR3 is 14 residues. From germline, CDR1 is MNHEY and CDR2 SVGAGI. The trim removed 8 bases at V and 0 bases at J, leaving 5 bases unmatched. In nucleotides, the CDR3 is TGTGCCAGCTCACCAGCGGGGAGCACAGATACGCAGTATTTT. It translates to CASSPAGSTDTQYF.

The chain combines TRBV7-9 with TRBJ1-2; D might be TRBD1 (6 bases). Germline V CDR1 and CDR2: SEHNR, FQNEAQ (reference sequence). There are 15 residues in the CDR3. Trimming took off 4 bases at V and 3 bases at J, with 15 bases between the two ends. The CDR3 spells CASSSNNREYYGYTF. Here the CDR3 DNA reads TGTGCCAGCAGCTCAAATAACAGGGAGTACTATGGCTACACCTTC.

The count of this clone is one. The chain is built from TRBV7-2 and TRBJ1-5, with D hard to call. The CDR3 spans 14 residues. In germline, CDR1 is SGHTA, CDR2 FQGNSA. The germline V and J ends were trimmed by 5 bases and 6 bases, with 14 bases remaining between them. CDR3: CASSVGGRPQPQHF. The CDR3 DNA reads TGTGCCAGCAGCGTCGGTGGCAGGCCTCAGCCCCAGCATTTT.

This chain links TRBV5-1 with TRBJ1-2; 8 bases map to TRBD1. CDR1 is SGHRS and CDR2 is YFSETQ in the germline V gene. CDR3 length: 16 amino acids. With V trimmed by 5 bases and J by 7 bases, 16 bases remained unmatched. For the CDR3, the DNA is TGCGCCAGCAGTTATGGCCTGACAGGGGATCAGGGTGGCTACACCTTC. Translating it yields CASSYGLTGDQGGYTF.

This chain links TRBV27 with TRBJ1-2, with TRBD1 identical over 8 bases. This CDR3 spans 17 amino acids. Germline lookup yields CDR1 MNHEY and CDR2 SMNVEV (reference sequence). V gave up 6 bases and J gave up 1 base; unmatched junction bases: 13. In nucleotides, the CDR3 is TGTGCCAGCAGCCGTTCAGGGGGCGCGCTCGGTAACTATGGCTACACCTTC. Translated: CASSRSGGALGNYGYTF.

The chain uses TRBV6-1 and TRBJ1-2; 8 bases match TRBD1. The CDR3 totals 13 residues. Germline trimming cut 3 bases from V and 6 bases from J; bases unmatched to any gene: 3. Germline values: CDR1 MNHNS, CDR2 SASEGT. Here the CDR3 DNA reads TGTGCCAGCAGTGAGACAGGGGTGGATGGCTACACCTTC. Encoded protein: CASSETGVDGYTF.

This clone has more than one count but fewer than ten. This sequence joins TRBV7-2 and TRBJ1-2; TRBD1 matches 9 bases. The CDR3 sequence is 15 residues long. V shed 4 bases and J 8 bases; nucleotides not matched to a gene: 11. Per germline, CDR1 SGHTA and CDR2 FQGNSA. CDR3 sequence: CASSSFIQGAGGYTF. CDR3 in DNA: TGTGCCAGCAGCTCGTTTATACAGGGGGCAGGAGGCTACACCTTC.

The chain has TRBV7-9 and TRBJ2-4; D might be TRBD1 (6 bases). Trimming stripped 11 bases from V and 0 bases from J, with 26 bases between. Germline CDR1 and CDR2: SEHNR and FQNEAQ (reference sequence). There are 18 residues in the CDR3. The CDR3 sequence: CAHHPPGDVSLAKNIQYF. The CDR3 DNA follows: TGTGCCCACCACCCACCAGGGGATGTCTCCCTAGCCAAAAACATTCAGTACTTC.

The chain links TRBV18 to TRBJ1-2; D is ambiguous. The CDR3 sequence is 14 residues long. The ends were cut back, 2 bases at V and 1 base at J, with 8 bases in the middle. Germline assignment: CDR1 KGHSH and CDR2 LQKENI. The CDR3 loop reads CASSPEQINYGYTF. The CDR3 bases are TGTGCCAGCTCACCAGAACAGATTAACTATGGCTACACCTTC.

V is TRBV20-1 and J is TRBJ1-1; 10 bases fit TRBD1. With 6 bases clipped from V and 6 bases from J, the junction kept 1 base outside the gene matches. Germline lookup yields CDR1 DFQATT and CDR2 SNEGSKA (reference sequence). This CDR3 contains 11 residues. CDR3 loop: CSAGTGAEAFF. The CDR3 bases are TGCAGTGCGGGGACAGGGGCTGAAGCTTTCTTT.

The gene calls are TRBV11-2 and TRBJ2-7, with 7 bases that match TRBD2. There are 14 residues in the CDR3. Trimming took 4 bases from V and 4 from J; bases not matched to a gene: 7. CDR1 and CDR2 from the germline V gene are SGHAT and FQNNGV. Here the CDR3 reads CASSWQAGSYEQYF. In DNA, the CDR3 is TGTGCCAGCAGCTGGCAAGCGGGGAGTTACGAGCAGTACTTC.

The rearrangement joins TRBV19 to TRBJ1-2, with a possible D match to TRBD1 (6 bases). V lost 4 bases and J lost 3, with 6 bases in between. This CDR3 is 12 amino acids long. The germline CDR1 and CDR2 sequences are LNHDA and SQIVND (reference sequence). This chain's CDR3 is CASSRTDYGYTF. The CDR3, as DNA: TGTGCCAGTAGTAGGACAGACTATGGCTACACCTTC.

This chain connects TRBV7-6 to TRBJ2-1, with D unclear. V was pared by 3 bases and J by 9 bases, with 21 bases between. The CDR3 consists of 16 residues. Germline V lookup: CDR1 SGHVS, CDR2 FNYEAQ. The CDR3 nucleotides read TGTGCCAGCAGCTTGGGTGGGCCTCACGTTTATTCTGAGCAGTTCTTC. As protein: CASSLGGPHVYSEQFF.

This rearrangement joins TRBV11-1 to TRBJ2-7; D might be TRBD2 (6 bases). V gave up 8 bases and J gave up 2 bases, with 16 bases separating them. This CDR3 has 14 amino acids. The V gene's germline CDR1 is SGHAT and CDR2 FQDESV (reference sequence). Written as DNA, the CDR3 is TGTGCCAGCGGATACCGGGACTTCCCCTACGAGCAGTACTTC. Protein sequence: CASGYRDFPYEQYF.

The chain couples TRBV7-9 to TRBJ1-4, with 10 nucleotides matching TRBD1. This CDR3 has 15 residues. Germline values: CDR1 SEHNR, CDR2 FQNEAQ (reference sequence). The J segment lost 8 bases and the V segment lost 3 bases, leaving 6 bases of the junction unmatched. The chain's CDR3 is CASSLPGTGDEKLFF. As DNA, the CDR3 is TGTGCCAGCAGCTTGCCGGGGACAGGGGACGAAAAACTGTTTTTT. Combining the CDR3 with reference TRBV7-9 and TRBJ1-4 gives the whole variable domain DTGVSQNPRHKITKRGQNVTFRCDPISEHNRLYWYRQTLGQGPEFLTYFQNEAQLEKSRLLSDRFSAERPKGSFSTLEIQRTEQGDSAMYLCASSLPGTGDEKLFFGSGTQLSVL.

This clone was counted a single time. The chain joins TRBV19 to TRBJ1-5, with a tentative D call TRBD1 (6 bases). Germline CDR1 is LNHDA and CDR2 is SQIVND (reference sequence). The V and J ends lost 3 bases and 6 bases respectively, with 12 bases between them. This CDR3 is 14 amino acids long. The CDR3 coding sequence is TGTGCCAGTAGTATGCGGGGGGGGCCTCAGCCCCAGCATTTT. Its protein product is CASSMRGGPQPQHF.

The rearrangement links TRBV11-2 to TRBJ2-3; the D gene is possibly TRBD1 (5 bases). There are 14 residues in the CDR3. The ends were cut back, 4 bases at V and 3 bases at J, with 11 bases in the middle. Germline V gives CDR1 SGHAT, CDR2 FQNNGV. The CDR3: CASSYRQMTDTQYF. The CDR3 DNA reads TGTGCCAGCAGCTATCGACAGATGACAGATACGCAGTATTTT.

This chain uses TRBV19 with TRBJ2-3; D not resolved. The CDR3 contains 14 residues. Germline loops: CDR1 LNHDA, CDR2 SQIVND (reference sequence). Trimming took off 7 bases at V and 0 bases at J, with 11 bases between the two ends. CDR3 in DNA: TGTGCCAGTAAGCGATATACTAGCACAGATACGCAGTATTTT. Translated: CASKRYTSTDTQYF.

V is TRBV4-1 and J is TRBJ2-7; 8 bases align to TRBD1. V lost 0 bases and J lost 2; bases outside the gene matches: 3. Germline V gene lookup returns CDR1 MGHRA and CDR2 YSYEKL. This CDR3 region has 15 residues. Here the CDR3 DNA reads TGCGCCAGCAGCCAAGAAAGGACAGGGACCTACGAGCAGTACTTC. Protein sequence: CASSQERTGTYEQYF.

The chain couples TRBV10-3 to TRBJ2-2; a possible D gene is TRBD2 (5 bases). Germline CDR1 and CDR2: ENHRY and SYGVKD. With 10 bases removed from V and 5 bases from J, the gap between germline ends came to 17 bases. The CDR3 consists of 14 residues. Here the CDR3 reads CATMNPLATGELFF. The DNA of the CDR3 is TGTGCCACCATGAACCCTCTAGCAACCGGGGAGCTGTTTTTT.

The rearrangement joins TRBV20-1 to TRBJ1-4; unclear D gene. The CDR3 is made up of 11 amino acids. Trimming took 6 bases from V and 8 from J, leaving 10 bases between them. Germline-derived CDR1 and CDR2 are DFQATT and SNEGSKA (reference sequence). In DNA, the CDR3 is TGCAGTGCATCTCGAGCCGAAAAACTGTTTTTT. It is translated as CSASRAEKLFF.

The gene calls are TRBV5-5 and TRBJ1-1; D perhaps matches TRBD1 (6 bases). This CDR3 has 14 residues. CDR1 is SGHKS, CDR2 YYEKEE, per germline (reference sequence). V was cut by 2 bases and J by 5 bases, with 13 bases left in between. The CDR3 region is CASSLQGSGTEAFF. CDR3 sequence (DNA): TGTGCCAGCAGCTTACAGGGTAGTGGTACTGAAGCTTTCTTT.